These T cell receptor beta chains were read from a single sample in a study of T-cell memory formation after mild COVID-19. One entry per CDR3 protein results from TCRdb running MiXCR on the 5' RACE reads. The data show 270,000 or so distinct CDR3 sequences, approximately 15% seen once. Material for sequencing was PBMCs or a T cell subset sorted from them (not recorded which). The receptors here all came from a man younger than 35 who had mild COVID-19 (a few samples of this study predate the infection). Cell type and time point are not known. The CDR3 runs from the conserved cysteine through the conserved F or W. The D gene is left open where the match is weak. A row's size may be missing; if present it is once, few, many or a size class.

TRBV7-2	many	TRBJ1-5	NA	TGTGCCAGCAGCTTCGATAGTAATCAGCCCCAGCATTTT	CASSFDSNQPQHF
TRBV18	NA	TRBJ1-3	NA	TGTGCCAGCTCAACACGACAGTCCATCTCTGGAAACACCATATATTTT	CASSTRQSISGNTIYF
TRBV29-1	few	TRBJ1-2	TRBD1	TGCAGCGTTGAAGGGACAGGGGGCCCTCCTAACTATGGCTACACCTTC	CSVEGTGGPPNYGYTF
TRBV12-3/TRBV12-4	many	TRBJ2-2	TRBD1	TGTGCCAGCAGTGCTGACAGGGGGGTCACCGGGGAGCTGTTTTTT	CASSADRGVTGELFF
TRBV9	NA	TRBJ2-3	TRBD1	TGTGCCAGCAGCCGCCCAGGGGGTACGCAGTATTTT	CASSRPGGTQYF
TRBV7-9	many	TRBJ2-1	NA	TGTGCCAGCAGTCCGGAGGGGTACAATGAGCAGTTCTTC	CASSPEGYNEQFF
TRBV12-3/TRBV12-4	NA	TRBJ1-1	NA	TGTGCCAGCAGTTTGGGCAGGGTATTAAGTACTGAAGCTTTCTTT	CASSLGRVLSTEAFF
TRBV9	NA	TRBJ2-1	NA	TGTGCCAGCAGCGTAGGGGGCCAGATTACCTCCTACAATGAGCAGTTCTTC	CASSVGGQITSYNEQFF
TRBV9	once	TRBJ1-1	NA	TGTGCCAGCAGCGCATCCCCAGGGGACCTGAACACTGAAGCTTTCTTT	CASSASPGDLNTEAFF
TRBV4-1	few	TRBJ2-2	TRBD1	TGCGCCAGCAGCCGACGACAGGGGAAGACCACCGGGGAGCTGTTTTTT	CASSRRQGKTTGELFF
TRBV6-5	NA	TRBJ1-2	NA	TGTGCCAGCAGTTACGGGGAGGATACTGGCTACACCTTC	CASSYGEDTGYTF
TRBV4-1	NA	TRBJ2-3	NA	TGCGCCAGCAGCCAGGGGGCCGCCGCGGGTACGCAGTATTTT	CASSQGAAAGTQYF
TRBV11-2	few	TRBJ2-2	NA	TGTGCCAGCAGCTTAGCCGGACAGCACACCGGGGAGCTGTTTTTT	CASSLAGQHTGELFF
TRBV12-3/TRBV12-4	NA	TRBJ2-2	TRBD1	TGTGCCAGCAGTTTGGGACAGGATTTAGCCGGGGAGCTGTTTTTT	CASSLGQDLAGELFF
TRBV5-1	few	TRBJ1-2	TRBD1	TGCGCCAGCGAATATGGGACAGGGGCTTATGGCTACACCTTC	CASEYGTGAYGYTF
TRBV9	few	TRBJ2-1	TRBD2	TGTGCCAGCAGCGCGTCTAGCGGGGGGCCAGATAGGGGTGAGCAGTTCTTC	CASSASSGGPDRGEQFF
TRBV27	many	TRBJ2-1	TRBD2	TGTGCCAGCAAGGAGGGGAGCGGGGATGAGCAGTTCTTC	CASKEGSGDEQFF
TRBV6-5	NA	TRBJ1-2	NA	TGTGCCAGCAGTCCAACGCTCCGTACCTATGGCTACACCTTC	CASSPTLRTYGYTF